One and the same sample provided the 8 T cell receptor beta chains below, sequenced in a study of shared clonotypes between healthy human individuals. The assay was immunoSEQ multiplex PCR, and TCRdb's table has in-frame clones only and misses some. The sample lists 2 million to 2.5 million clones, 85% to 95% occurring once. The sequencing sample was made of naive CD4+ T cells from PBMCs. Subset noted: CD45RA+ positively selected. These receptor sequences come from a man between 18 and 29 years old in good health. Some clones in this sample may be carry-over from other donors' samples.

About this clone: Additional DNA sequences in this sample encode the identical CDR3. The CDR3 DNA follows: TGTGCCAGCTCACCACCCGGGACAGCCCAAGAGACCCAGTACTTC. It specifies CASSPPGTAQETQYF. The chain joins TRBV18 to TRBJ2-5; 7 nucleotides align to TRBD1. The trim removed 0 bases at V and 1 base at J, leaving 2 bases unmatched. This CDR3 has 15 residues. CDR1 is KGHSH, CDR2 LQKENI, per germline. The full variable domain, in which reference TRBV18 and TRBJ2-5 provide the parts outside the CDR3, is NAGVMQNPRHLVRRRGQEARLRCSPMKGHSHVYWYRQLPEEGLKFMVYLQKENIIDESGMPKERFSAEFPKEGPSILRIQQVVRGDSAAYFCASSPPGTAQETQYFGPGTRLLVL.

This clone was seen once. This rearrangement joins TRBV27 to TRBJ1-1, with a possible D match to TRBD1 (5 bases). Germline CDR1 is MNHEY and CDR2 is SMNVEV (reference sequence). Trimming took off 2 bases at V and 3 bases at J, with 16 bases between the two ends. The CDR3 has 16 amino acids. Here the CDR3 reads CASSLRGLLTHTEAFF. The CDR3 DNA sequence: TGTGCCAGCAGTTTACGGGGACTGTTGACACACACTGAAGCTTTCTTT.

V usage is TRBV9 and J usage is TRBJ1-4; D perhaps matches TRBD1 (5 bases). CDR1 and CDR2 from the germline V gene are SGDLS and YYNGEE. This CDR3 has 13 residues. V was cut by 0 bases and J by 8 bases, with 8 bases left in between. For the CDR3, the DNA is TGTGCCAGCAGCGTAGGGGGCCAGGAAAAACTGTTTTTT. Encoded protein: CASSVGGQEKLFF.

The rearrangement uses TRBV5-6 and TRBJ2-5; D ambiguous. Germline CDR1 is SGHDT and CDR2 is YYEEEE. The V end was cut by 1 base, the J end by 1 base, with 20 bases between. The CDR3 consists of 18 residues. The chain's CDR3 is CASSLRAGVPPVQETQYF. CDR3 coding DNA: TGTGCCAGCAGCTTGCGTGCAGGCGTGCCTCCAGTCCAAGAGACCCAGTACTTC.

This chain uses TRBV18 with TRBJ2-7; 7 positions match TRBD2. J was trimmed by 2 bases and V by 5 bases; bases with no gene match: 12. Germline assignment: CDR1 KGHSH and CDR2 LQKENI. CDR3 length: 16 residues. CDR3 in amino acids: CASSMTLAAYPYEQYF. In nucleotides, the CDR3 is TGTGCCAGCTCAATGACCCTAGCGGCTTACCCCTACGAGCAGTACTTC.

In this sample, this clone turned up once. V and J are TRBV5-5 and TRBJ2-3; D may be TRBD1 or TRBD2 (5 bases each). V shed 0 bases and J shed 4 bases, with 9 bases lying between them. Germline V gene sequence: CDR1 SGHKS, CDR2 YYEKEE (reference sequence). The CDR3 runs 14 residues. CDR3 DNA sequence: TGTGCCAGCAGCTTGGTCGGGGCGGCAGATACGCAGTATTTT. As protein: CASSLVGAADTQYF.

V gene TRBV5-1 combines with J gene TRBJ2-1, with TRBD2 identical over 16 bases. V was clipped by 4 bases and J by 2 bases; unmatched bases: 3. Germline lookup yields CDR1 SGHRS and CDR2 YFSETQ. The CDR3 has 17 residues. This chain's CDR3 is CASSQGLAGGTYNEQFF. In DNA, the CDR3 is TGCGCCAGCAGCCAGGGACTAGCGGGAGGGACCTACAATGAGCAGTTCTTC.

The chain recombines TRBV7-3 with TRBJ1-1; weak D call: TRBD1 (5 bases). The V end was cut by 5 bases, the J end by 1 base, with 8 bases between. Germline V CDR1 and CDR2: SGHTA, FQGTGA. The CDR3 runs 13 residues. For the CDR3, the DNA is TGTGCCAGCAGCACGGACAAGAACACTGAAGCTTTCTTT. This encodes CASSTDKNTEAFF. The full variable domain, its missing parts supplied by reference TRBV7-3 and TRBJ1-1, is GAGVSQTPSNKVTEKGKYVELRCDPISGHTALYWYRQSLGQGPEFLIYFQGTGAADDSGLPNDRFFAVRPEGSVSTLKIQRTERGDSAVYLCASSTDKNTEAFFGQGTRLTVV.